This T cell receptor beta chain comes out of a study of OX40 agonist ivuxolimab in advanced cancers. Patients with a history of autoimmune disease or on systemic immunosuppression were excluded. From germline, CDR1 is SGHVS and CDR2 FNYEAQ. Trimming removed 1 base from V and 2 bases from J, with 10 bases in between. The CDR3 is 15 amino acids. Only in-frame clones appear in the TCRdb table, and some are missing; sequencing was by immunoSEQ multiplex PCR. This sample has approximately 60,000 clones, with around four fifths found just once. The TCR sequence derives from an adult with an advanced solid tumor such as melanoma, head and neck, liver or kidney cancer. The rearrangement joins TRBV7-6 to TRBJ2-3; no definite D call. The starting material was CD4+ or CD8+ T cells sorted from blood, obtained in a trial of the OX40 agonist ivuxolimab. CDR3 sequence reads: CASSLERRTTDTQYF. In nucleotides, the CDR3 is TGTGCCAGCAGCTTAGAAAGAAGGACCACAGATACGCAGTATTTT.